This entry lists 27 T cell receptor beta chains sequenced from one sample in a study of T-cell memory formation after mild COVID-19. TCRdb processed the 5' RACE reads anew with MiXCR; each CDR3 protein has one entry. This table has 250,000 to 300,000 distinct CDR3 sequences, 15% to 20% appearing once. Material for sequencing was PBMCs or a T cell subset sorted from them (not recorded which). These receptors originate from a man aged 18 to 30 who had mild COVID-19 (a few samples of this study predate the infection). Cell type and time point are not known.

Many counts were recorded for this clonotype. The rearrangement uses TRBV7-2 and TRBJ2-3; possible D gene TRBD2, 6 bases. V was trimmed by 1 base and J by 3 bases, leaving 17 bases between them. The CDR3 extends over 17 amino acids. Germline assignment: CDR1 SGHTA and CDR2 FQGNSA. CDR3 sequence: CASSLVPAGRSTDTQYF. The CDR3 DNA sequence: TGTGCCAGCAGCTTAGTACCGGCAGGGAGGTCGACAGATACGCAGTATTTT.

This clonotype was observed at least ten times. The chain joins TRBV5-1 to TRBJ2-5; either TRBD1 or TRBD2 may fit D (5 bases each). This CDR3 region has 14 residues. The germline CDR1 and CDR2 sequences are SGHRS and YFSETQ. V was cut by 4 bases and J by 1 base, with 11 bases left in between. In DNA, the CDR3 is TGCGCCAGCAGCCGTGGGACCTCCCAAGAGACCCAGTACTTC. Its translation: CASSRGTSQETQYF.

The chain combines TRBV24-1 with TRBJ1-1, with D maybe TRBD1 (6 bases). The CDR3 has 16 amino acids. Germline-derived CDR1 and CDR2 are KGHDR and SFDVKD. The V end was cut by 8 bases, the J end by 6 bases, with 24 bases between. CDR3 amino acids: CATIGGLGRTDPEAFF. The CDR3 DNA sequence: TGTGCCACCATTGGGGGGCTCGGACGGACGGACCCTGAAGCTTTCTTT.

This clonotype was observed a few times. The chain is built from TRBV5-1 and TRBJ1-1; D remains unclear. Trimming took 5 bases from V and 2 from J, leaving 10 bases between them. The CDR3 has 13 residues. Per the germline V gene, CDR1 is SGHRS and CDR2 is YFSETQ. This CDR3 is CASRVQENTEAFF. Here the CDR3 DNA reads TGCGCCAGCAGGGTGCAGGAAAACACTGAAGCTTTCTTT.

This clonotype showed up just a few times. V usage is TRBV7-9 and J usage is TRBJ2-3, with D hard to call. Germline V gene sequence: CDR1 SEHNR, CDR2 FQNEAQ (reference sequence). The CDR3 totals 13 residues. The V gene lost 0 bases and the J gene lost 4 bases, with 5 bases spanning the gap. In DNA form, the CDR3 reads TGTGCCAGCAGCTTAGCTTTATCAGATACGCAGTATTTT. Its protein product is CASSLALSDTQYF.

In its sample, this clonotype was seen many times. This rearrangement joins TRBV12-3 or TRBV12-4 to TRBJ1-2; 7 positions match TRBD1. This CDR3 is 13 amino acids long. V was pared by 6 bases and J by 4 bases, with 5 bases of the junction left unmatched. The CDR3 nucleotides are TGTGCCAGCAGCCCGGGACAGAGCTATGGCTACACCTTC. Protein: CASSPGQSYGYTF.

The V gene is TRBV12-3 or TRBV12-4, the J gene TRBJ1-6; D might be TRBD1 (5 bases). The V gene lost 1 base and the J gene lost 11 bases, with 12 bases spanning the gap. This CDR3 has 14 residues. CDR3 sequence: CASSLVGPRPPLHF. In nucleotides, the CDR3 is TGTGCCAGCAGTTTAGTGGGGCCCCGGCCACCCCTCCACTTT.

This clonotype was counted between two and nine times. For the CDR3, the DNA is TGCGCCAGCAGCCCGACTAGCGGGGGGCTTGAGCAGTTCTTC. It yields the protein CASSPTSGGLEQFF. This chain links TRBV4-3 with TRBJ2-1, with 13 bases aligning to TRBD2. The CDR3 covers 14 residues. Germline V gene data show CDR1 as LGHNA and CDR2 as YSLEER. V lost 4 bases, J lost 9 bases, and 3 bases stayed unmatched.

This chain connects TRBV12-3 or TRBV12-4 to TRBJ2-2; D remains ambiguous. The CDR3 contains 13 residues. Trimming cost V 2 bases and J 7 bases, with 8 bases left between them. The DNA of the CDR3 is TGTGCCAGCAGTTTAACGTGGGGCGGGGAGCTGTTTTTT. Its translation: CASSLTWGGELFF.

The J gene is TRBJ2-3, the V gene TRBV7-2, with a possible D match to TRBD1 (6 bases). Between the trimmed V and J ends, which lost 4 bases and 4 bases, there was a span of 18 bases. In germline, CDR1 is SGHTA, CDR2 FQGNSA. The CDR3 spans 16 residues. The CDR3 loop is CASSSTLGGLSDTQYF. The CDR3 DNA reads as TGTGCCAGCAGCTCAACGCTAGGGGGTCTGTCAGATACGCAGTATTTT. The full variable domain, rest sourced from reference TRBV7-2 and TRBJ2-3, is GAGVSQSPSNKVTEKGKDVELRCDPISGHTALYWYRQSLGQGLEFLIYFQGNSAPDKSGLPSDRFSAERTGGSVSTLTIQRTQQEDSAVYLCASSSTLGGLSDTQYFGPGTRLTVL.

The V call is TRBV6-2 or TRBV6-3, the J call TRBJ2-7; D uncertain. CDR1 is MNHEY and CDR2 is SVGEGT in the germline V gene. The CDR3 covers 13 residues. V was clipped by 5 bases and J by 4 bases, with 12 bases between them. The CDR3 DNA sequence: TGTGCCAGCAGTCCCCAAGAGTCTTACGAGCAGTACTTC. As protein: CASSPQESYEQYF.

J is TRBJ2-1 and V is TRBV4-1; 10 bases are a match to TRBD2. The germline gives CDR1 MGHRA, CDR2 YSYEKL. The trim removed 0 bases at V and 7 bases at J, leaving 6 bases unmatched. This CDR3 spans 16 amino acids. The CDR3 is CASSQEGSGGRNEQFF. Written as DNA, the CDR3 is TGCGCCAGCAGCCAAGAGGGTAGCGGGGGGAGAAATGAGCAGTTCTTC.

This clonotype appeared a few times. The rearrangement uses TRBV12-3 or TRBV12-4 and TRBJ2-5; no definite D call. This CDR3 has 12 residues. Trimming stripped 6 bases from V and 5 bases from J, with 10 bases between. The CDR3: CASRGFGETQYF. CDR3 nucleotides: TGTGCCAGCAGAGGGTTCGGGGAGACCCAGTACTTC.

This clonotype was counted only a few times. V usage is TRBV7-2 and J usage is TRBJ1-2; 7 bases agree with TRBD1. The CDR3 is made up of 15 amino acids. V was clipped by 6 bases and J by 8 bases; unmatched bases: 15. CDR1 is SGHTA and CDR2 is FQGNSA in the germline V gene. Written as DNA, the CDR3 is TGTGCCAGCAGTCGCCGCCCGACAGGGAGCGGCGGCTACACCTTC. It encodes CASSRRPTGSGGYTF.

This clonotype was detected a few times. The rearrangement joins TRBV5-6 to TRBJ2-7; 7 nucleotides match TRBD1. V shed 4 bases, J shed 4 bases, and the junction held 2 bases outside the gene matches. There are 12 residues in the CDR3. Germline V gives CDR1 SGHDT, CDR2 YYEEEE. This CDR3 reads CASSQGQYEQYV. In DNA, the CDR3 is TGTGCCAGCAGCCAGGGACAGTACGAGCAGTACGTC.

The chain uses TRBV7-2 and TRBJ2-2; D gene uncertain. Germline V CDR1 and CDR2: SGHTA, FQGNSA. This CDR3 comprises 16 residues. The V end lost 0 bases, the J end lost 0 bases, and 8 bases lay between the germline ends. CDR3 loop: CASSLAPQTNTGELFF. In DNA form, the CDR3 reads TGTGCCAGCAGCTTAGCGCCGCAGACGAACACCGGGGAGCTGTTTTTT.

This sequence joins TRBV4-3 and TRBJ1-5; no reliable D call. Trimming removed 0 bases at V and 1 base at J, with 4 bases between. The CDR3 extends over 14 amino acids. Germline V lookup: CDR1 LGHNA, CDR2 YSLEER. CDR3: CASSQEGSNQPQHF. For the CDR3, the DNA is TGCGCCAGCAGCCAAGAGGGGAGCAATCAGCCCCAGCATTTT.

J is TRBJ2-5 and V is TRBV5-1; D gene ambiguous. This CDR3 is 13 amino acids long. Trimming shortened V by 2 bases and J by 1 base, and 6 bases separated the two germline ends. Germline CDR1 is SGHRS and CDR2 is YFSETQ. CDR3 in DNA: TGCGCCAGCAGCTTCTCAGTCCAAGAGACCCAGTACTTC. It specifies CASSFSVQETQYF.

The CDR3 region has the DNA TGCGCCAGCAGCTTGGCCGGGCGGAGTATTCCGTACTTC. Its protein product is CASSLAGRSIPYF. The chain carries TRBV5-1 and TRBJ2-7; D remains ambiguous. Germline V gene data show CDR1 as SGHRS and CDR2 as YFSETQ. Trimming pared 0 bases from V and 12 bases from J, leaving 16 bases between. This CDR3 is built from 13 residues.

The chain carries TRBV10-3 and TRBJ1-3, with D uncertain. This CDR3 contains 14 residues. The germline V gene has CDR1 ENHRY and CDR2 SYGVKD. V lost 3 bases, J lost 4 bases, and 10 bases lay in between. The CDR3 DNA follows: TGTGCCATCAGTGACAGAGGAAACGGAAACACCATATATTTT. Amino acid sequence: CAISDRGNGNTIYF.

This sequence joins TRBV29-1 and TRBJ2-2; 8 nucleotides line up with TRBD2. The CDR3 contains 15 residues. The junction had 5 bases not matched to a gene; V was cut back by 0 bases and J by 5 bases. Germline loops: CDR1 SQVTM, CDR2 ANQGSEA. The CDR3 DNA follows: TGCAGCGTTGAAGACGGACGGGGGGGGACCGGGGAGCTGTTTTTT. It codes for CSVEDGRGGTGELFF.

CDR3 amino acids: CASSQVLGATEQYF. CDR3 in DNA: TGCGCCAGCAGCCAAGTCCTTGGGGCTACCGAGCAGTACTTC. J is TRBJ2-7 and V is TRBV4-3; the D gene is possibly TRBD1 (5 bases). Germline V CDR1 and CDR2: LGHNA, YSLEER. Deletions cut 1 base from V and 6 bases from J, with 13 bases between. This CDR3 is built from 14 residues.

V is TRBV6-2 or TRBV6-3 and J is TRBJ2-7, with D hard to call. Germline V gene sequence: CDR1 MNHEY, CDR2 SVGEGT. V lost 2 bases and J lost 5, with 10 bases in between. The CDR3 covers 13 residues. CDR3 bases: TGTGCCAGCAGTTACGGTGTCGTACACGAGCAGTACGTC. Amino acids: CASSYGVVHEQYV.

This clonotype showed up just a few times. The genes are TRBV29-1 and TRBJ2-2; 8 bases align to TRBD1. The V gene's germline CDR1 is SQVTM and CDR2 ANQGSEA. Trimming at V came to 7 bases and at J to 3 bases, leaving 4 bases not matched to a gene. CDR3 length equals 13 residues. The CDR3 sequence: CSALDRDTGELFF. The CDR3 region has the DNA TGCAGCGCTCTGGACAGGGACACCGGGGAGCTGTTTTTT.

This clonotype has just a few counts. The V and J genes are TRBV27 and TRBJ1-1; D is uncertain. The CDR3 has 12 residues. In germline, CDR1 is MNHEY, CDR2 SMNVEV (reference sequence). Deletions cut 6 bases from V and 5 bases from J, with 10 bases between. Written as DNA, the CDR3 is TGTGCCAGCAGGACCGGGGATACTGAAGCTTTCTTT. Its translation is CASRTGDTEAFF.

Only a few counts were recorded for this clonotype. The chain couples TRBV20-1 to TRBJ2-5; 9 positions agree with TRBD2. The CDR3 loop spans 15 amino acids. From germline, CDR1 is DFQATT and CDR2 SNEGSKA (reference sequence). The CDR3 here is CSPQVAGGAGETQYF. In DNA form, the CDR3 reads TGCAGCCCCCAAGTGGCGGGGGGGGCAGGAGAGACCCAGTACTTC.

This clonotype was found a few times. The chain carries TRBV28 and TRBJ2-3; D perhaps matches TRBD1 (7 bases). Trimming took off 5 bases at V and 4 bases at J, with 13 bases between the two ends. The CDR3 totals 14 residues. The germline V gene has CDR1 MDHEN and CDR2 SYDVKM. The CDR3 nucleotides read TGTGCCAGCAGTGCAGGGGGGCGGTCAGATACGCAGTATTTT. This translates into CASSAGGRSDTQYF.